The 12 T cell receptor beta chains below come from one sample, sequenced in a study of blood T cell repertoires in COVID-19. The method was immunoSEQ multiplex PCR; TCRdb's version includes in-frame clones alone and lacks a portion of them. This sample has 350,000 to 500,000 clones, with approximately 90% found just once. Material: peripheral blood. These receptor sequences come from a man aged 18 to 30 with COVID-19, enrolled during active disease.

Remarks on this clone: This CDR3 is also generated by other DNA sequences in the sample. This chain links TRBV14 with TRBJ2-3; 10 bases are shared with TRBD1. CDR1 is SGHDN and CDR2 is FVKESK in the germline V gene. The junction had 10 bases not matched to a gene; V was cut back by 6 bases and J by 7 bases. The CDR3 consists of 15 residues. The CDR3 sequence is CASSPRQGARYTQYF. The CDR3 nucleotides are TGTGCCAGCAGTCCCCGACAGGGGGCGCGTTATACGCAGTATTTT.

The chain couples TRBV12-3 or TRBV12-4 to TRBJ2-3; D perhaps matches TRBD2 (6 bases). Between the trimmed V and J ends, which lost 7 bases and 5 bases, there was a span of 13 bases. This CDR3 spans 13 amino acids. The CDR3 nucleotides read TGTGCCAGCATGGCGGGGATTATAGATACGCAGTATTTT. Translating it yields CASMAGIIDTQYF.

J is TRBJ1-5 and V is TRBV7-9; D is uncertain. Trimming shortened V by 1 base and J by 0 bases, and 7 bases separated the two germline ends. Germline V gives CDR1 SEHNR, CDR2 FQNEAQ (reference sequence). CDR3 length equals 15 residues. This chain's CDR3 is CASSLDNYSNQPQHF. The CDR3 nucleotides read TGTGCCAGCAGCTTAGATAACTATAGCAATCAGCCCCAGCATTTT.

CDR3 protein: CASSTGAGGSPLHF. The CDR3 bases are TGTGCCAGCAGCACAGGTGCCGGGGGTTCACCCCTCCACTTT. The chain carries TRBV2 and TRBJ1-6; D perhaps matches TRBD1 (5 bases). V lost 6 bases, J lost 9 bases, and 15 bases lay in between. The germline V gene has CDR1 SNHLY and CDR2 FYNNEI. This CDR3 is 14 amino acids long. Full variable domain (rest looked up from reference TRBV2 and TRBJ1-6): EPEVTQTPSHQVTQMGQEVILRCVPISNHLYFYWYRQILGQKVEFLVSFYNNEISEKSEIFDDQFSVERPDGSNFTLKIRSTKLEDSAMYFCASSTGAGGSPLHFGNGTRLTVT.

The chain recombines TRBV23-1 with TRBJ1-6; 9 positions match TRBD1. TRBV23-1 is an open reading frame, and its role is uncertain. V lost 11 bases and J lost 5; bases outside the gene matches: 4. The CDR3 covers 13 residues. This CDR3 is CAPRDRDNSPLHF. The CDR3 region has the DNA TGCGCCCCTCGGGACAGGGATAATTCACCCCTCCACTTT.

This rearrangement joins TRBV7-9 to TRBJ2-1; 8 nucleotides agree with TRBD1. Germline CDR1 and CDR2: SEHNR and FQNEAQ (reference sequence). V shed 1 base, J shed 8 bases, and the junction held 7 bases outside the gene matches. This CDR3 has 15 amino acids. The CDR3 nucleotides read TGTGCCAGCAGCTTAGAGGCAGGGGGCATCGATGAGCAGTTCTTC. It specifies CASSLEAGGIDEQFF.

The rearrangement joins TRBV11-2 to TRBJ2-1; 9 bases agree with TRBD2. This CDR3 comprises 16 residues. V lost 5 bases to trimming and J lost 3 bases; unmatched junction nucleotides: 8. Germline V CDR1 and CDR2: SGHAT, FQNNGV. In DNA, the CDR3 is TGTGCCAGCAGCGACCCTAGCGGGACCTTCTACAATGAGCAGTTCTTC. Its protein is CASSDPSGTFYNEQFF.

The V and J genes are TRBV6-5 and TRBJ2-4, with 7 bases lining up with TRBD2. Germline CDR1 is MNHEY and CDR2 is SVGAGI. After removal of 4 bases from V and 3 bases from J, the junction contained 3 bases not matched to a gene. The CDR3 has 14 amino acids. The CDR3 coding sequence is TGTGCCAGCAGTTTGGGGGGGGGCAAAAACATTCAGTACTTC. It is translated as CASSLGGGKNIQYF.

The gene calls are TRBV12-3 or TRBV12-4 and TRBJ2-2, with TRBD2 as a possible D gene (5 bases). The germline V and J ends were trimmed by 6 bases and 5 bases, with 10 bases remaining between them. CDR3 size: 13 residues. The CDR3 nucleotides are TGTGCCAGCAGACTAACGGGGACCGGGGAGCTGTTTTTT. Protein: CASRLTGTGELFF.

The V gene is TRBV13, the J gene TRBJ2-7, with TRBD2 matching 10 bases. Germline V gene sequence: CDR1 PRHDT, CDR2 FYEKMQ (reference sequence). The CDR3 covers 15 residues. V lost 4 bases and J lost 2; bases outside the gene matches: 5. In DNA, the CDR3 is TGTGCCAGCAGCTCCGAGCGGGAGGGCGCCTACGAGCAGTACTTC. Encoded protein: CASSSEREGAYEQYF.

The chain links TRBV15 to TRBJ2-1; D uncertain. This CDR3 comprises 14 residues. Trimming removed 5 bases at V and 0 bases at J, with 8 bases between. Germline CDR1 and CDR2: LNHNV and YYDKDF (reference sequence). CDR3 in amino acids: CATSVAGSYNEQFF. The CDR3 DNA reads TGTGCCACCAGCGTAGCCGGCTCCTACAATGAGCAGTTCTTC.

CDR3 region: CASSPNTGDTDTQYF. In nucleotides, the CDR3 is TGTGCCAGCTCACCCAACACAGGAGACACAGATACGCAGTATTTT. This chain connects TRBV18 to TRBJ2-3; TRBD1 might be the D (5 bases). Germline V gene data show CDR1 as KGHSH and CDR2 as LQKENI. Between the trimmed V and J ends, which lost 3 bases and 2 bases, there was a span of 12 bases. This CDR3 has 15 amino acids. Filled out from reference TRBV18 and TRBJ2-3, the complete variable domain reads NAGVMQNPRHLVRRRGQEARLRCSPMKGHSHVYWYRQLPEEGLKFMVYLQKENIIDESGMPKERFSAEFPKEGPSILRIQQVVRGDSAAYFCASSPNTGDTDTQYFGPGTRLTVL.